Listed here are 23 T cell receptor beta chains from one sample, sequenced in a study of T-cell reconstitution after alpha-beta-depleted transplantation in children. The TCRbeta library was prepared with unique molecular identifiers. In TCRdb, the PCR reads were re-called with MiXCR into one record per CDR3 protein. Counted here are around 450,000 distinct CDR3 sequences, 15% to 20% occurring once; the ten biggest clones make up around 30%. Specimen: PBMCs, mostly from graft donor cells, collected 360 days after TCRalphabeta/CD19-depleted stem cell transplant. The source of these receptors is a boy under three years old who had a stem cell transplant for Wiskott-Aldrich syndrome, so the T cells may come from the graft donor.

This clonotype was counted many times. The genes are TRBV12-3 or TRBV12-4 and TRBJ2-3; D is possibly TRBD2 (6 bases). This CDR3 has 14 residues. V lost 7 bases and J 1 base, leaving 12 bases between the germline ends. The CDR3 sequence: CASTGVPRTDTQYF. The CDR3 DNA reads TGTGCCAGCACGGGAGTTCCGCGCACAGATACGCAGTATTTT.

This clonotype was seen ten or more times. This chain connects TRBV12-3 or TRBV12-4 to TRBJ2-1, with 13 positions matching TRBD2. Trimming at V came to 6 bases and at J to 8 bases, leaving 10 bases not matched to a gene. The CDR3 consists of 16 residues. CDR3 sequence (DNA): TGTGCCAGCAGCCGTGGGCGGACTAGCGGGAGACATGAGCAGTTCTTC. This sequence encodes CASSRGRTSGRHEQFF.

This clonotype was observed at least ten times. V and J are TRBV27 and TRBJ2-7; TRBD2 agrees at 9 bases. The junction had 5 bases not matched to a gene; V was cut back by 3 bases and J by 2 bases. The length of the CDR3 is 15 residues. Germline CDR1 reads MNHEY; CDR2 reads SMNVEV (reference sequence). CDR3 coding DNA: TGTGCCAGCAGTTTTGGCGGGAGGGCCACCTACGAGCAGTACTTC. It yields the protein CASSFGGRATYEQYF.

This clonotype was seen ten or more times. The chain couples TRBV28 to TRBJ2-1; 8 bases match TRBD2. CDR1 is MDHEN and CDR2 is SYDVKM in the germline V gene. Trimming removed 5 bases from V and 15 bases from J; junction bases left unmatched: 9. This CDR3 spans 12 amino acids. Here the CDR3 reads CASSPFRGGRFF. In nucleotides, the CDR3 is TGTGCCAGCAGTCCCTTCCGGGGGGGAAGGTTCTTC.

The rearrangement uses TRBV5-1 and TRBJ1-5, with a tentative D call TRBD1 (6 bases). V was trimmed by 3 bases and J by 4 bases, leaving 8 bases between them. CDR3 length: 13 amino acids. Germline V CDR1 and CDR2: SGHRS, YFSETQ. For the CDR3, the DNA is TGCGCCAGCAGCTGGGACACTAATCAGCCCCAGCATTTT. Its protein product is CASSWDTNQPQHF.

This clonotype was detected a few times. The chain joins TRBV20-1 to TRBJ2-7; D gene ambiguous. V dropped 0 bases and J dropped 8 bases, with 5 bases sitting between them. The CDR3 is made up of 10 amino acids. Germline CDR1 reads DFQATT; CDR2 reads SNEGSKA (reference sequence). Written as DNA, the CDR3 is TGCAGTGCTAGAGAGGCGAAGCAGTACTTC. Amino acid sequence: CSAREAKQYF.

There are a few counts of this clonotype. The CDR3, as DNA: TGTGCCAGCAGGGCGCAGGGGGCCGGGACAGATACGCAGTATTTT. It is translated as CASRAQGAGTDTQYF. The chain couples TRBV2 to TRBJ2-3; TRBD1 matches 8 bases. The CDR3 covers 15 residues. From germline, CDR1 is SNHLY and CDR2 FYNNEI. J lost 3 bases, V lost 6 bases, and 8 bases had no gene match.

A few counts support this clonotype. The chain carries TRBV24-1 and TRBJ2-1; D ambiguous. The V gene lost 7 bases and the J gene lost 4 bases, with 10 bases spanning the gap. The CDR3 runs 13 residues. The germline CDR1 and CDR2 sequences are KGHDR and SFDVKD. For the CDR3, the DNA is TGTGCCACCAGCGAGAGATCGTACAATGAGCAGTTCTTC. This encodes CATSERSYNEQFF.

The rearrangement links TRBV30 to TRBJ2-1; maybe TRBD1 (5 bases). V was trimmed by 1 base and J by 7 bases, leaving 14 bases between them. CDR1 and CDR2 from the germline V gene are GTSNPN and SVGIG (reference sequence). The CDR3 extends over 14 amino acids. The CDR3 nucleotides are TGTGCCTGGAGTGGTAAGGCAGGGAAAAATGAGCAGTTCTTC. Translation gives CAWSGKAGKNEQFF.

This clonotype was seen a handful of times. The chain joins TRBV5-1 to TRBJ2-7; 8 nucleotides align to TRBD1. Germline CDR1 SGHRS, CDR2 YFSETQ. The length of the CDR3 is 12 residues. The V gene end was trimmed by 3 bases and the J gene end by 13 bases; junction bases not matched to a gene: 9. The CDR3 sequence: CASSSSKDREYF. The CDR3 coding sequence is TGCGCCAGCAGCTCGAGCAAGGACAGGGAATACTTC.

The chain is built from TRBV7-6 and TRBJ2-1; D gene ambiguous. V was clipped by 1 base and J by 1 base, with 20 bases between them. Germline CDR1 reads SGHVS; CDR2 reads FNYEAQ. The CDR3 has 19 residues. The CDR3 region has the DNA TGTGCCAGCAGCTTAGTGTGGGTTAACCCGAAGAGATCCTACAATGAGCAGTTCTTC. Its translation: CASSLVWVNPKRSYNEQFF.

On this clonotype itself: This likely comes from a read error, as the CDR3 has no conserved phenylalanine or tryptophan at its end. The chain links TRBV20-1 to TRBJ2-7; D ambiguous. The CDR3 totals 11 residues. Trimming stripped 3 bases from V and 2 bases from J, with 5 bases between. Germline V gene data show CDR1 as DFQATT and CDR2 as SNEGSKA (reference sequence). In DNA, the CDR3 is TGCAGTGCTAGCGTGACCTACGAGCAGTACTGC. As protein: CSASVTYEQYC.

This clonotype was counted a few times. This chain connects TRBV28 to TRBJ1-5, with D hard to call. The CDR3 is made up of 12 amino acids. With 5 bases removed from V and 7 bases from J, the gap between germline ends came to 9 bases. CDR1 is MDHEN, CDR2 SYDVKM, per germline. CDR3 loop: CASSEGGQPQHF. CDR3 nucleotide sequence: TGTGCCAGCAGTGAGGGAGGGCAGCCCCAGCATTTT.

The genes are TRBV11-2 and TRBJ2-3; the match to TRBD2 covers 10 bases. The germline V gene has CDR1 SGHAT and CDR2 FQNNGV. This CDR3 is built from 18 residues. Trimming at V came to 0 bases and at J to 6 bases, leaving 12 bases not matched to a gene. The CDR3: CASSLDPSPTSGEDTQYF. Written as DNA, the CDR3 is TGTGCCAGCAGCTTAGATCCCTCCCCAACTAGCGGGGAGGATACGCAGTATTTT.

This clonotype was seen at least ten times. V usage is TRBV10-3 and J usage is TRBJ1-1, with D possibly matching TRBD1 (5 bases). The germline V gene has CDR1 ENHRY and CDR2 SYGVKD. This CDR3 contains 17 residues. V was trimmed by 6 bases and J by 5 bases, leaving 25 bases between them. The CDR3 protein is CAIRDLFGGTLMTEAFF. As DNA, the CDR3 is TGTGCCATCAGGGACCTCTTTGGGGGGACCCTTATGACTGAAGCTTTCTTT.

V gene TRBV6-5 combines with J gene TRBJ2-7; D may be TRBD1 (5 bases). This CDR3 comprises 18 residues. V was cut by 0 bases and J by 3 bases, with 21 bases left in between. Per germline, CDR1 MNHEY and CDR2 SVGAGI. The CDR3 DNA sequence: TGTGCCAGCAGTTACTCGCCAGGGCCCTCCCTAGGCGGCTACGAGCAGTACTTC. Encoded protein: CASSYSPGPSLGGYEQYF.

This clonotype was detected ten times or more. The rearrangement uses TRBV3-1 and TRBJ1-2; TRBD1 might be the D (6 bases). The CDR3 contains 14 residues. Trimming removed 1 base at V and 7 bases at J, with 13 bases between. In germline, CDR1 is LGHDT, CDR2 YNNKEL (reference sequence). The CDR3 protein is CASSQAITGFGYTF. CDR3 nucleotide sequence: TGTGCCAGCAGCCAAGCGATTACAGGGTTTGGCTACACCTTC.

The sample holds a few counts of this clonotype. The CDR3 nucleotides are TGTGCCAGCAGCTTACACAGGGGTGGGGGCACCTACAATGAGCAGTTCTTC. Amino acids: CASSLHRGGGTYNEQFF. This chain joins TRBV7-8 and TRBJ2-1; 7 bases are shared with TRBD1. The CDR3 has 17 amino acids. J gave up 2 bases and V 2 bases, and 9 bases lay outside the gene matches. Per germline, CDR1 SGHVS and CDR2 FQNEAQ. Full variable domain (missing parts from reference TRBV7-8 and TRBJ2-1): GAGVSQSPRYKVAKRGQDVALRCDPISGHVSLFWYQQALGQGPEFLTYFQNEAQLDKSGLPSDRFFAERPEGSVSTLKIQRTQQEDSAVYLCASSLHRGGGTYNEQFFGPGTRLTVL.

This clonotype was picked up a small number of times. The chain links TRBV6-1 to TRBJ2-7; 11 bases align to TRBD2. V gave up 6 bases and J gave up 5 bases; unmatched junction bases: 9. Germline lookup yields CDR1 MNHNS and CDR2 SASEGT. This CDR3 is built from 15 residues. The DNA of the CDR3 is TGTGCCAGCAGCCATTTCACTAGCGGGAGTAACGAGCAGTACTTC. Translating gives CASSHFTSGSNEQYF.

CDR3 nucleotides: TGTGCCAGCAGCTCACGGACAGGGGCACATAGTTTACAAGAGACCCAGTACTTC. Its translation is CASSSRTGAHSLQETQYF. The V call is TRBV11-2, the J call TRBJ2-5; 9 bases agree with TRBD1. The CDR3 length is 18 residues. Germline loops: CDR1 SGHAT, CDR2 FQNNGV. J gave up 2 bases and V 4 bases, and 14 bases lay outside the gene matches. The full variable domain, its missing parts supplied by reference TRBV11-2 and TRBJ2-5, is EAGVAQSPRYKIIEKRQSVAFWCNPISGHATLYWYQQILGQGPKLLIQFQNNGVVDDSQLPKDRFSAERLKGVDSTLKIQPAKLEDSAVYLCASSSRTGAHSLQETQYFGPGTRLLVL.

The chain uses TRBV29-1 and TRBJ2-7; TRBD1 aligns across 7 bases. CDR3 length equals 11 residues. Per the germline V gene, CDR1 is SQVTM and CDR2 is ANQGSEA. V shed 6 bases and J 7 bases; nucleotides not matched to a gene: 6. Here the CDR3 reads CSVATGYEQYF. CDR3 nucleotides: TGCAGCGTCGCGACAGGGTATGAGCAGTACTTC.

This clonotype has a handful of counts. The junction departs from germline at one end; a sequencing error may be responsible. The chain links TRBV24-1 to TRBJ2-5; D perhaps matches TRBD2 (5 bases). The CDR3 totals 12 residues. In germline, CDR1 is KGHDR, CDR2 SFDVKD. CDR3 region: CATTDGGETQYF. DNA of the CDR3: TGTGCCACCACTGATGGAGGAGAGACCCAGTACTTC.

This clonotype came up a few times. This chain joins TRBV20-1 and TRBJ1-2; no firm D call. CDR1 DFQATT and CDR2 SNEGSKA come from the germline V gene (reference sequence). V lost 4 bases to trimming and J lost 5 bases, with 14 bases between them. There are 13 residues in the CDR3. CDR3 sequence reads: CSAKSEGLYGYTF. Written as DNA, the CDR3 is TGCAGTGCTAAGTCGGAGGGATTATATGGCTACACCTTC.